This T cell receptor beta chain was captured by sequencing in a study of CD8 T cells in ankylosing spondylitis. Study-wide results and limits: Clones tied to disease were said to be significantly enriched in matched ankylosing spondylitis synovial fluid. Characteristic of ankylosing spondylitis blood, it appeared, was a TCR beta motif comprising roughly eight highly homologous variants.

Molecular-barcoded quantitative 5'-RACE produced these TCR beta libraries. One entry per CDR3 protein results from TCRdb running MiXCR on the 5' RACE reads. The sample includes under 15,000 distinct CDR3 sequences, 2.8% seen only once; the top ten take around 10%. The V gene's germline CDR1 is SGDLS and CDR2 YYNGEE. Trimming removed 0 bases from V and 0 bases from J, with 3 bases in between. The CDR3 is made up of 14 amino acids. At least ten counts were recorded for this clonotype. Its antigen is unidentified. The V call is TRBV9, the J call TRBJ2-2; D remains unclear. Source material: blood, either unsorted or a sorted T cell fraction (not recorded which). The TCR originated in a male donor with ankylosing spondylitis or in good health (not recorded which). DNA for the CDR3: TGTGCCAGCAGCGTAGACACGAACACCGGGGAGCTGTTTTTT. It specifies CASSVDTNTGELFF.